This is a list of T cell receptor delta chains from one sample in a study of gamma-delta chains in newborns, infants, children. TCRdb re-analyzed the reads via CATT. The table lists roughly 7,900 delta-chain clones, under 3.5% of them singletons. Input material: blood. These receptor sequences come from a child who was a newborn, infant or young child, either healthy, febrile or measles-vaccinated (not recorded which). The conserved cysteine and the conserved F or W are not part of the CDR3 here. Each record gives: D gene, V gene, clone size, CDR3 protein. The D gene is left open where the match is weak. Rows give clone size only sometimes, using once, few, many, or a class for an expanded clone.

- | TRDV2 | many | ACDTAGSLGAQLF
TRDD3 | TRDV2 | medium-sized | ACDRLGDTSWDTRQMF
- | TRDV2 | - | ACVDTLGSWDTRQMF
TRDD3 | TRDV2 | - | ACDTVGDTQTSWDTRQMF
TRDD3 | TRDV2 | medium-sized | ACDTLGASSWDTRQMF
TRDD3 | TRDV2 | - | ACDALTGGYTDKLI
TRDD3 | TRDV2 | few | ACDKVLGDWNSWDTRQMF
TRDD3 | TRDV2 | few | ACDTAGGPSSWDTRQMF
TRDD3 | TRDV2 | few | ACDTGGIRTDKLI
TRDD3 | TRDV2 | large | ACDTWGIPDKLI
- | TRDV2 | - | ACDTLSESSWDTRQMF
- | TRDV1 | medium-sized | ALGAGGRTAQLF
- | TRDV2 | - | ACDTVGGLTAQLF
- | TRDV2 | - | ACDTWGFSSSWDTRQMF
TRDD3 | TRDV2 | - | ACDTVLGDTRSSWDTRQMF
TRDD3 | TRDV2 | medium-sized | ACDTVLGIQDSWDTRQMF
- | TRDV2 | few | ACGTVWGSWDTRQMF
TRDD3 | TRDV2 | medium-sized | ACDTAGIRVWDTRQMF
TRDD3 | TRDV2 | few | ACDTLGGSWDTRQMF
TRDD3 | TRDV2 | medium-sized | ACDTVLGVLSSWDTRQMF
TRDD3 | TRDV1 | few | ALGELFYWGTDKLI
TRDD3 | TRDV2 | large | ACDILGDTWDTRQMF
TRDD3 | TRDV2 | - | ACDTGWGIPSWDTRRMF
- | TRDV2 | - | ACDPVRISWDTRQMF
TRDD3 | TRDV2 | medium-sized | ACDILGIPTDKLI
- | TRDV2 | - | ACDGMDPSPWDTRQMF
TRDD3 | TRDV2 | - | ACDSTGGPWDTRQMF
TRDD3 | TRDV2 | medium-sized | ACDATGGRSSWDTRQMF
TRDD3 | TRDV2 | medium-sized | ACDTVWGIRSWDTRQMF
TRDD3 | TRDV2 | medium-sized | ACDKVLGDISWDTRQMF
TRDD3 | TRDV2 | - | ACDTWGIFGSWDTRQMF
TRDD3 | TRDV2 | few | ACDILGDTMNWDTRQMF
TRDD3 | TRDV2 | - | ACDAVGATGGYTWDTRQMF
TRDD3 | TRDV2 | many | ACDTLGDKKGTDKLI
TRDD3 | TRDV2 | many | ACDWGILLTAQLF
TRDD3 | TRDV2 | - | ACDTWGIRGTWDTRQMF
TRDD3 | TRDV2 | few | ACDTGGYGSRDTRQMF
- | TRDV2 | few | ACDVLAITSSWDTRQMF
TRDD3 | TRDV2 | medium-sized | ACDSLLGEFTDKLI
TRDD3 | TRDV2 | - | ACDTVTLGDADKLI
TRDD3 | TRDV2 | few | ACDAWGTASSWDTRQMF
TRDD3 | TRDV1 | few | ALGASGGIGPLTAQLF
- | TRDV2 | few | ACDSVLWVNSWDTRQMF
TRDD3 | TRDV2 | - | ACDPVLGAAPSWDTRQMF
TRDD3 | TRDV2 | few | ACDTLGDLTARPF
TRDD3 | TRDV2 | medium-sized | ACDKLGETAQLF
TRDD3 | TRDV2 | medium-sized | ACDVLGDTTWDTRQMF
TRDD3 | TRDV2 | medium-sized | ACDSVLGDTRTWDTRQMF
TRDD3 | TRDV2 | few | ACDPVLGDTNSSWNTRQMF
TRDD3 | TRDV2 | few | ACDTGGLGDTRSSWDTRQMF
TRDD3 | TRDV2 | medium-sized | ACDTGGYGSWDTRQMF
- | TRDV2 | - | ACDTVGGLSSWDTRQMF
TRDD3 | TRDV2 | large | ACDSTGDSWDTRQMF
- | TRDV2 | few | ACDTASSWDTRQMF
- | TRDV2 | many | ACDTWASSWDTRQMF
- | TRDV2 | few | ACDTGILTLTAQLF